The 25 T cell receptor beta chains presented below share a single source sample, sequenced in a study of T cells in Graves' hyperthyroidism and ophthalmopathy. Researchers amplified the TCR beta CDR3 regions from RNA transcripts. When the TCR CDR3 underwent first-round RT-PCR, the HTBI primer set was used. One entry per CDR3 protein results from TCRdb running MiXCR on the multiplex PCR reads. The sample has approximately 710,000 distinct CDR3 sequences, around 15% seen once. Specimen: blood. Every receptor here comes from a man aged 50 to 59 with Graves' hyperthyroidism.

This clonotype was seen ten or more times. The chain's CDR3 is CAISLKMVGGELFF. DNA for the CDR3: TGTGCCATCAGTCTGAAAATGGTGGGCGGGGAGCTGTTTTTT. This rearrangement joins TRBV10-3 to TRBJ2-2; D remains ambiguous. The germline V and J ends were trimmed by 5 bases and 7 bases, with 14 bases remaining between them. Germline CDR1 reads ENHRY; CDR2 reads SYGVKD. The CDR3 has 14 residues.

This clonotype was seen ten or more times. The V call is TRBV27, the J call TRBJ2-7; D is possibly TRBD1 (7 bases). V was pared by 8 bases and J by 6 bases, with 17 bases between. The CDR3 covers 13 residues. Germline V gene data show CDR1 as MNHEY and CDR2 as SMNVEV (reference sequence). The CDR3 is CASSGPGGTEQYF. Here the CDR3 DNA reads TGTGCCAGCTCCGGGCCAGGGGGGACCGAGCAGTACTTC.

The chain joins TRBV20-1 to TRBJ1-4; 7 positions match TRBD1. The germline gives CDR1 DFQATT, CDR2 SNEGSKA (reference sequence). The CDR3 is made up of 17 amino acids. The ends lost 5 bases at V and 2 bases at J; junction bases unmatched: 14. CDR3 sequence reads: CSALGQELPPTNEKLFF. The CDR3 DNA follows: TGCAGTGCTTTAGGACAGGAACTTCCCCCCACTAATGAAAAACTGTTTTTT.

The J gene is TRBJ1-2, the V gene TRBV20-1; possibly TRBD1 for D (5 bases). Germline CDR1 reads DFQATT; CDR2 reads SNEGSKA (reference sequence). The CDR3 totals 12 residues. V lost 6 bases to trimming and J lost 7 bases, with 15 bases between them. The CDR3 nucleotides are TGCAGTGCCCTTAGGACGGGACCTGGCTACACCTTC. Protein product: CSALRTGPGYTF.

The sample holds many counts of this clonotype. The CDR3 region has the DNA TGCAGTGCTAGTCGCATACAGGGGAATCAGCCCCAGCATTTT. The encoded protein is CSASRIQGNQPQHF. V is TRBV20-1 and J is TRBJ1-5; 7 bases agree with TRBD1. The CDR3 is made up of 14 amino acids. Germline V gives CDR1 DFQATT, CDR2 SNEGSKA (reference sequence). Germline trimming cut 3 bases from V and 4 bases from J; bases unmatched to any gene: 6.

The chain's CDR3 is CASSQDATFEGEQFF. Here the CDR3 DNA reads TGTGCCAGCAGCCAAGATGCTACCTTCGAGGGTGAGCAGTTCTTC. The V and J genes are TRBV3-1 and TRBJ2-1, with a weak D call TRBD2 (5 bases). The CDR3 has 15 amino acids. From germline, CDR1 is LGHDT and CDR2 YNNKEL (reference sequence). Trimming removed 0 bases from V and 9 bases from J, with 15 bases in between.

At least ten counts were recorded for this clonotype. The J gene is TRBJ1-1, the V gene TRBV7-2, with D perhaps TRBD1 (5 bases). Germline CDR1 is SGHTA and CDR2 is FQGNSA. This CDR3 spans 13 amino acids. Trimming cost V 3 bases and J 5 bases, with 10 bases left between them. DNA of the CDR3: TGTGCCAGCAGCTTCACGGGGGGGACTGAAGCTTTCTTT. It is translated as CASSFTGGTEAFF.

This clonotype appeared many times. The chain recombines TRBV13 with TRBJ1-5; unclear D gene. Between the trimmed V and J ends, which lost 0 bases and 5 bases, there was a span of 5 bases. The CDR3 has 13 residues. CDR1 is PRHDT, CDR2 FYEKMQ, per germline (reference sequence). The CDR3 loop reads CASSLGQHQPQHF. CDR3 nucleotides: TGTGCCAGCAGCTTAGGACAACATCAGCCCCAGCATTTT.

This clonotype was picked up many times. The V call is TRBV20-1, the J call TRBJ2-5, with 7 bases fitting TRBD2. CDR1 and CDR2 (germline): DFQATT, SNEGSKA (reference sequence). V gave up 6 bases and J gave up 3 bases; unmatched junction bases: 7. The CDR3 extends over 13 amino acids. CDR3 sequence: CSAPPREEETQYF. CDR3 DNA sequence: TGCAGTGCCCCCCCCCGGGAGGAAGAGACCCAGTACTTC.

A word on this clonotype: This may be a read error: a much more frequent sequence differs by one nucleotide. This chain joins TRBV7-8 and TRBJ1-3; D unclear. The germline CDR1 and CDR2 sequences are SGHVS and FQNEAQ. The CDR3 totals 14 residues. Trimming cost V 0 bases and J 10 bases, with 13 bases left between them. CDR3 sequence reads: CASSLAVNEKTIYF. The CDR3 bases are TGTGCCAGCAGCTTAGCGGTTAATGAAAAGACCATATATTTT.

This clonotype was seen at least ten times. The gene calls are TRBV10-3 and TRBJ2-1; D gene ambiguous. CDR1 ENHRY and CDR2 SYGVKD come from the germline V gene. The V end was cut by 8 bases, the J end by 4 bases, with 12 bases between. The length of the CDR3 is 13 residues. The CDR3 DNA reads TGTGCCATCGCTTTGCGAGATTACAATGAGCAGTTCTTC. Translating gives CAIALRDYNEQFF.

This clonotype has only a few counts. The chain couples TRBV6-1 to TRBJ2-1, with a possible D match to TRBD1 (5 bases). The CDR3 spans 14 residues. The ends were cut back, 5 bases at V and 10 bases at J, with 18 bases in the middle. Germline CDR1 and CDR2: MNHNS and SASEGT. CDR3 in amino acids: CASSSSTGPPEQFF. CDR3 DNA sequence: TGTGCCAGCAGTTCCTCAACAGGCCCCCCGGAGCAGTTCTTC.

V gene TRBV19 combines with J gene TRBJ2-7; D might be TRBD2 (6 bases). V was cut by 7 bases and J by 1 base, with 11 bases left in between. The CDR3 covers 13 residues. Germline V gene lookup returns CDR1 LNHDA and CDR2 SQIVND (reference sequence). Written as DNA, the CDR3 is TGTGCCAGTACCGACGGGACTTCCTACGAGCAGTACTTC. It translates to CASTDGTSYEQYF.

This clonotype came up many times. This chain joins TRBV3-1 and TRBJ2-6; 10 bases agree with TRBD1. The V and J ends lost 4 bases and 2 bases, in that order; junction bases with no gene match: 5. This CDR3 region has 17 residues. CDR1 is LGHDT, CDR2 YNNKEL, per germline (reference sequence). This CDR3 is CASSPGQGDAGANVLTF. For the CDR3, the DNA is TGTGCCAGCAGCCCTGGACAGGGGGACGCTGGGGCCAACGTCCTGACTTTC.

The V gene is TRBV19, the J gene TRBJ2-2; D perhaps matches TRBD1 (5 bases). Trimming stripped 1 base from V and 3 bases from J, with 12 bases between. Germline-derived CDR1 and CDR2 are LNHDA and SQIVND (reference sequence). CDR3 size: 16 residues. In nucleotides, the CDR3 is TGTGCCAGTAGTATAGGCTTAGGGGTCTACACCGGGGAGCTGTTTTTT. Its protein product is CASSIGLGVYTGELFF.

This chain connects TRBV4-3 to TRBJ2-1; the D gene is possibly TRBD2 (6 bases). This CDR3 spans 15 amino acids. Germline V gene sequence: CDR1 LGHNA, CDR2 YSLEER. Trimming pared 4 bases from V and 4 bases from J, leaving 14 bases between. The CDR3 region is CASSLTVADYNEQFF. In DNA form, the CDR3 reads TGCGCCAGCAGCCTGACCGTAGCGGATTACAATGAGCAGTTCTTC.

This clonotype has a count of ten or more. V and J are TRBV27 and TRBJ2-1, with 8 bases aligning to TRBD2. Looked up from germline, CDR1 is MNHEY and CDR2 is SMNVEV (reference sequence). The CDR3 consists of 18 residues. Trimming at V came to 5 bases and at J to 2 bases, leaving 14 bases not matched to a gene. CDR3 loop: CASSTPTWTSSAYNEQFF. CDR3 coding DNA: TGTGCCAGCAGTACCCCAACCTGGACTAGCTCGGCCTACAATGAGCAGTTCTTC.

Ten or more counts support this clonotype. At one end, the junction sequence differs from germline, possibly due to a read error. CDR3 nucleotide sequence: TGTGCCAGCAGCCAAGATAGCGAGACCCAGTACTTC. Its protein product is CASSQDSETQYF. This rearrangement joins TRBV4-1 to TRBJ2-5; D not certain. From germline, CDR1 is MGHRA and CDR2 YSYEKL. This CDR3 comprises 12 residues.

The J gene is TRBJ2-7, the V gene TRBV20-1, with a weak D call TRBD2 (6 bases). Germline CDR1 DFQATT, CDR2 SNEGSKA (reference sequence). CDR3 size: 12 residues. The germline V and J ends were trimmed by 3 bases and 2 bases, with 8 bases remaining between them. CDR3 sequence (DNA): TGCAGTGCTAGCGGGGGAGCCTACGAGCAGTACTTC. Translated, it gives CSASGGAYEQYF.

The chain's CDR3 is CASGLGPRRPYNEQFF. DNA of the CDR3: TGTGCTAGTGGTTTAGGACCCCGGAGGCCCTACAATGAGCAGTTCTTC. The chain couples TRBV12-5 to TRBJ2-1; D might be TRBD2 (5 bases). CDR1 and CDR2 (germline): LGHNT, FRNRAP. CDR3 length: 16 residues. With 3 bases removed from V and 2 bases from J, the gap between germline ends came to 14 bases.

This clonotype occurred many times. This sequence joins TRBV2 and TRBJ2-2, with 8 nucleotides matching TRBD1. Trimming at V came to 7 bases and at J to 3 bases, leaving 4 bases not matched to a gene. Germline loops: CDR1 SNHLY, CDR2 FYNNEI. The CDR3 loop spans 14 amino acids. The CDR3 loop reads CASITGGDTGELFF. The CDR3 region has the DNA TGTGCCAGCATAACAGGGGGTGACACCGGGGAGCTGTTTTTT.

This clonotype appeared a few times. The CDR3 DNA reads as TGTGCCAGCAGCTTAGCGGGTCTACTAGCGGGAGTGAACACCGGGGAGCTGTTTTTT. It translates to CASSLAGLLAGVNTGELFF. This chain connects TRBV11-2 to TRBJ2-2; 11 bases agree with TRBD2. The CDR3 contains 19 residues. Trimming took 1 base from V and 1 from J; bases not matched to a gene: 8. Germline CDR1 reads SGHAT; CDR2 reads FQNNGV.

In this sample, this clonotype turned up once. A much bigger clone sits one base away, suggesting this may be a read error. The gene calls are TRBV7-2 and TRBJ2-6; TRBD2 matches 8 bases. V dropped 5 bases and J dropped 3; count of bases not matched to a gene: 6. The CDR3 runs to 16 residues. Germline V gene lookup returns CDR1 SGHTA and CDR2 FQGNSA. The CDR3 bases are TGTGCCAGCAGCCCCTGGACTAGCAATGGGGCCAACGTCCTGACTTTC. Translated, it gives CASSPWTSNGANVLTF.

This clonotype showed up many times. This CDR3 reads CASSITGGQGYTF. CDR3 in DNA: TGTGCCAGTAGTATCACAGGGGGCCAAGGCTACACCTTC. The J gene is TRBJ1-2, the V gene TRBV19; 9 positions match TRBD1. Germline V gene sequence: CDR1 LNHDA, CDR2 SQIVND (reference sequence). V lost 3 bases and J lost 8; bases outside the gene matches: 4. The CDR3 totals 13 residues.

This clonotype turned up a few times. V gene TRBV9 combines with J gene TRBJ1-2; no clear D. V shed 0 bases and J shed 4 bases, with 10 bases lying between them. The CDR3 spans 14 residues. CDR1 is SGDLS, CDR2 YYNGEE, per germline. The CDR3 DNA reads TGTGCCAGCAGCGTAGGGAACACTGGCTATGGCTACACCTTC. Translated: CASSVGNTGYGYTF.